This T cell receptor (beta chain) is from a study of OX40 agonist ivuxolimab in advanced cancers. CDR3 length: 16 residues. V was cut by 2 bases and J by 0 bases, with 12 bases left in between. CDR1 is SGHDT, CDR2 YYEEEE, per germline. Clones were sequenced by immunoSEQ multiplex PCR, and TCRdb holds only the in-frame ones, with some missing. The sample contains fewer than 65,000 clones, 75% to 90% of which appear only once. The sample in question was CD4+ or CD8+ T cells sorted from blood, obtained in a trial of the OX40 agonist ivuxolimab. The chain recombines TRBV5-6 with TRBJ1-5; a weak D match, TRBD1 (5 bases). The TCR comes from an adult with an advanced solid tumor such as melanoma, head and neck, liver or kidney cancer. CDR3 DNA: TGTGCCAGCAGCTTAGGGGTGGGTGATAGCAATCAGCCCCAGCATTTT. Translating it yields CASSLGVGDSNQPQHF. Full variable domain (remainder filled in from reference TRBV5-6 and TRBJ1-5): DAGVTQSPTHLIKTRGQQVTLRCSPKSGHDTVSWYQQALGQGPQFIFQYYEEEERQRGNFPDRFSGHQFPNYSSELNVNALLLGDSALYLCASSLGVGDSNQPQHFGDGTRLSIL.